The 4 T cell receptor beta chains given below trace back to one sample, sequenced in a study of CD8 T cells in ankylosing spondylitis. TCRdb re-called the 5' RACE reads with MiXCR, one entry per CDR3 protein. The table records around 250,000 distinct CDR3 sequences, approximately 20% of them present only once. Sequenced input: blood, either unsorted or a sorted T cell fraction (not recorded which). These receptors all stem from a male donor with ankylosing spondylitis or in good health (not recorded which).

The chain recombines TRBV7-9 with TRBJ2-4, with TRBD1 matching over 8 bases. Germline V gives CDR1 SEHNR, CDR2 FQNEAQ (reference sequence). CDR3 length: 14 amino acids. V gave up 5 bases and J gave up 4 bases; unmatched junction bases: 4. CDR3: CASSPRTGKNIQYF. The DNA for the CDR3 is TGTGCCAGCAGCCCGCGGACAGGGAAAAACATTCAGTACTTC.

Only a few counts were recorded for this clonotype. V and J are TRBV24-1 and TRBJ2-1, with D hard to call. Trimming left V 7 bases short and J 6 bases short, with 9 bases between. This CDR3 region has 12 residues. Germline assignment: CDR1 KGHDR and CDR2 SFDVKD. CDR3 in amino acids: CATSRSPNEQFF. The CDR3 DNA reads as TGTGCCACCAGCCGATCCCCCAATGAGCAGTTCTTC.

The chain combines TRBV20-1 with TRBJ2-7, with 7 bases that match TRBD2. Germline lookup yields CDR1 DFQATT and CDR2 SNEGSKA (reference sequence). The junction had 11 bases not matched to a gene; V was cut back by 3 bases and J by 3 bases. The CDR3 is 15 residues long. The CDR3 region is CSASMPAGGFYEQYF. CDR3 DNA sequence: TGCAGTGCTAGTATGCCCGCCGGGGGGTTCTACGAGCAGTACTTC.

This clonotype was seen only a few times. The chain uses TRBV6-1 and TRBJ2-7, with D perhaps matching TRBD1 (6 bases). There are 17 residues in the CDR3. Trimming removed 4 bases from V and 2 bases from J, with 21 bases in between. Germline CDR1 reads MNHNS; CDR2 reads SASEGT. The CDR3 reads CASSALRSTGTAYEQYF. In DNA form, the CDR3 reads TGTGCCAGCAGTGCCTTACGTTCGACAGGTACAGCCTACGAGCAGTACTTC.